The rows below give T cell receptor beta chains drawn from one sample of a study of somatic mutations in cytotoxic T cells in rheumatoid arthritis. TCRdb keeps only in-frame clones here, not all; method: immunoSEQ multiplex PCR. The data hold about 15,000 clones, with about four fifths observed a single time. Sequenced material: CD8+ T cells sorted from blood. Source of these receptors: an adult with rheumatoid arthritis. Each CDR3 is given with its conserved first and last residue.

J: TRBJ1-1; V: TRBV10-3; CDR3: CAIGGHQNTEAFF
J: TRBJ2-7; V: TRBV9; CDR3: CASTVPRDYSYEQYF
J: TRBJ1-1; V: TRBV9; CDR3: CASSVGSKGGANTEAFF
J: TRBJ1-2; V: TRBV13; CDR3: CASSLDMERTEGYTF
J: TRBJ1-5; V: TRBV19; CDR3: CASTPTGQSNQPQHF
J: TRBJ2-3; V: TRBV29-1; CDR3: CSVESSRRPTDTQYF
J: TRBJ2-6; V: TRBV11-2; CDR3: CASSPQDRRGGANVLTF
J: TRBJ1-1; V: TRBV5-1; CDR3: CASSLWGVNTEAFF
J: TRBJ2-3; V: TRBV6-6; CDR3: CASSYTQTGFKDTQYF
J: TRBJ2-5; V: TRBV29-1; CDR3: CSVEDNKGNQETQYF
J: TRBJ1-2; V: TRBV5-1; CDR3: CASSATGDYGYTF
J: TRBJ1-5; V: TRBV28; CDR3: CASSYGQGVDQPQHF
J: TRBJ2-3; V: TRBV7-6; CDR3: CASSLQSGGLADTQYF